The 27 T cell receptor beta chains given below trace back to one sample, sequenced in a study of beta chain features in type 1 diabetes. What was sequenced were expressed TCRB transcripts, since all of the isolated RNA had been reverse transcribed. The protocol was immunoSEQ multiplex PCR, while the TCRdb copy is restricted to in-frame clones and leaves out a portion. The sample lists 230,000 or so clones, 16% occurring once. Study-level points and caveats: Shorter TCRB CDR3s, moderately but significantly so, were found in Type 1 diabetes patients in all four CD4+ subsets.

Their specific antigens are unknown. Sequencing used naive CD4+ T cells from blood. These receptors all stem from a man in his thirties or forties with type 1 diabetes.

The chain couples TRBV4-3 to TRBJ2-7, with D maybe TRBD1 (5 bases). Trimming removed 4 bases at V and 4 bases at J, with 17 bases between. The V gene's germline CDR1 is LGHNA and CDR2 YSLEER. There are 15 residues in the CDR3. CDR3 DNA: TGCGCCAGCAGCCGCAATCATGCAGGGCCGTACGAGCAGTACTTC. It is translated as CASSRNHAGPYEQYF.

The CDR3 bases are TGTGCCAGCAGCCAGGCGACTGAAGCTTTCTTT. It translates to CASSQATEAFF. This chain joins TRBV5-4 and TRBJ1-1; D unclear. Looked up from germline, CDR1 is SGHNT and CDR2 is YYREEE (reference sequence). The V end was cut by 4 bases, the J end by 5 bases, with 6 bases between. This CDR3 has 11 amino acids.

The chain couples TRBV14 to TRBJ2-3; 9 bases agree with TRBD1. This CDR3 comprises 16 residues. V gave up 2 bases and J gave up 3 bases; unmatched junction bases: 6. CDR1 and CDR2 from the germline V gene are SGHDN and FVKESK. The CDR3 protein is CASSQRPGQGTDTQYF. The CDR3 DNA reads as TGTGCCAGCAGCCAACGTCCGGGACAGGGTACAGATACGCAGTATTTT.

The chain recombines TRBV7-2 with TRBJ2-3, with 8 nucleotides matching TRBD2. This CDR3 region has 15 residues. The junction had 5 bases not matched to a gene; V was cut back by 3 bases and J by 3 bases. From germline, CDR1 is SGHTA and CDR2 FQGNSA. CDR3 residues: CASSFISGGTDTQYF. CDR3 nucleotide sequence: TGTGCCAGCAGCTTTATCTCGGGAGGGACAGATACGCAGTATTTT.

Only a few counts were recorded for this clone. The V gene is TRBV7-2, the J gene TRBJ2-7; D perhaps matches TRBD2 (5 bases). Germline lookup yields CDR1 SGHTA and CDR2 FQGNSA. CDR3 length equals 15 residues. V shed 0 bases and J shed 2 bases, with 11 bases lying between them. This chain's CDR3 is CASSLATTGTYEQYF. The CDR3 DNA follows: TGTGCCAGCAGCTTAGCTACAACGGGGACCTACGAGCAGTACTTC. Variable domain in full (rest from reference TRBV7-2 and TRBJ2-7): GAGVSQSPSNKVTEKGKDVELRCDPISGHTALYWYRQSLGQGLEFLIYFQGNSAPDKSGLPSDRFSAERTGGSVSTLTIQRTQQEDSAVYLCASSLATTGTYEQYFGPGTRLTVT.

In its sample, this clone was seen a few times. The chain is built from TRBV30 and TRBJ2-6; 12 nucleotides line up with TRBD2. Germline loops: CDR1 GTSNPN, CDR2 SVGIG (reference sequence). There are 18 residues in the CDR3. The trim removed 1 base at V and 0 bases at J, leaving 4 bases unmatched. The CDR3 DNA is TGTGCCTGGAGTGACGGGACTAGCGGGTGCTCTGGGGCCAACGTCCTGACTTTC. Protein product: CAWSDGTSGCSGANVLTF.

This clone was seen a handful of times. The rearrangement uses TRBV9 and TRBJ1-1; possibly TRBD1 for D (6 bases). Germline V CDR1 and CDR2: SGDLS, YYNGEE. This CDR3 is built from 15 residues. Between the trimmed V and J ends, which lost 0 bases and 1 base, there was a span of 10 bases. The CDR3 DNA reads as TGTGCCAGCAGCGTAGCAGGACAGTCGAACACTGAAGCTTTCTTT. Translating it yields CASSVAGQSNTEAFF.

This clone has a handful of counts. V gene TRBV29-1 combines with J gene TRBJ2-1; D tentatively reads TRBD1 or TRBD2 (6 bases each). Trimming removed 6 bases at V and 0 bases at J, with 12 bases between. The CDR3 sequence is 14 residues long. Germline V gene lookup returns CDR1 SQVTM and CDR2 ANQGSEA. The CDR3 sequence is CSVRGLNSYNEQFF. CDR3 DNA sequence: TGCAGCGTACGGGGGCTAAACTCCTACAATGAGCAGTTCTTC.

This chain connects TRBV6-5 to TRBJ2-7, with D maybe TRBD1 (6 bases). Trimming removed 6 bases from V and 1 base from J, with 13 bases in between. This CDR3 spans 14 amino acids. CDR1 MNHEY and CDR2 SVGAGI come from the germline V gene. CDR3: CASRRNRESYEQYF. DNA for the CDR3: TGTGCCAGCAGGAGGAACAGGGAGTCCTACGAGCAGTACTTC.

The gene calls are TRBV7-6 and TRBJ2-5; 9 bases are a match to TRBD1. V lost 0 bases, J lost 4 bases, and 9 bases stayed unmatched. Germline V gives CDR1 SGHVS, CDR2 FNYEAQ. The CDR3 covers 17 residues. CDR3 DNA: TGTGCCAGCAGCTTAGCGTTGGGACAGGGTACAGGAGAGACCCAGTACTTC. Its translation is CASSLALGQGTGETQYF. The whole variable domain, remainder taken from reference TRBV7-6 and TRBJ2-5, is GAGVSQSPRYKVTKRGQDVALRCDPISGHVSLYWYRQALGQGPEFLTYFNYEAQQDKSGLPNDRFSAERPEGSISTLTIQRTEQRDSAMYRCASSLALGQGTGETQYFGPGTRLLVL.

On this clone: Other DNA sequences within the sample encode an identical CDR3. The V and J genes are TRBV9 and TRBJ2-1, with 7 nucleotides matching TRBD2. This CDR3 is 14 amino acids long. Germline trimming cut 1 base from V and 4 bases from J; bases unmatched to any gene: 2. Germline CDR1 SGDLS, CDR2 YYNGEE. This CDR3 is CASSVSSGYNEQFF. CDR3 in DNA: TGTGCCAGCAGCGTATCTAGCGGATACAATGAGCAGTTCTTC.

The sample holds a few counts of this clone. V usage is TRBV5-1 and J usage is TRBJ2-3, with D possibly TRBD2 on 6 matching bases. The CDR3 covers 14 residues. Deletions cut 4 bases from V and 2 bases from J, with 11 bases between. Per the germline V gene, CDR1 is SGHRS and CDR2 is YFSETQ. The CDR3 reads CASSGGTATDTQYF. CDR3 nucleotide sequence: TGCGCCAGCAGCGGCGGGACGGCCACAGATACGCAGTATTTT.

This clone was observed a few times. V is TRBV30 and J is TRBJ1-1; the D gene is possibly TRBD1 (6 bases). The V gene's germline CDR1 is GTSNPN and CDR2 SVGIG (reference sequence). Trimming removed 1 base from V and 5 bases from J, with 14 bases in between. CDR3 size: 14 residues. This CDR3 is CAWSAKGGRTEAFF. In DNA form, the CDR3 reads TGTGCCTGGAGTGCCAAGGGGGGAAGGACTGAAGCTTTCTTT.

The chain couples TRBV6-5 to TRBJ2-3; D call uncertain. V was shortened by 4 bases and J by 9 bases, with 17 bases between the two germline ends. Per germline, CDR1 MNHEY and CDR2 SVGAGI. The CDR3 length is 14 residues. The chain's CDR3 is CASSLTRVRLTQYF. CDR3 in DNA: TGTGCCAGCAGTTTAACCCGGGTCCGTTTGACGCAGTATTTT.

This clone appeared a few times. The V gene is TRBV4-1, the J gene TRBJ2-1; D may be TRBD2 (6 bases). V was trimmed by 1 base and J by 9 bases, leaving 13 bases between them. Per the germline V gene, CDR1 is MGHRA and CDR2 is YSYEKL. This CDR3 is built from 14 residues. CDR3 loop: CASSQAETRVEQFF. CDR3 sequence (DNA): TGCGCCAGCAGCCAAGCGGAGACTAGAGTTGAGCAGTTCTTC.

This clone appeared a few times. This chain's CDR3 is CASSQEVGNQPQHF. CDR3 coding DNA: TGTGCCAGCTCCCAAGAGGTGGGCAATCAGCCCCAGCATTTT. V gene TRBV18 combines with J gene TRBJ1-5; no reliable D call. The CDR3 totals 14 residues. Between the trimmed V and J ends, which lost 6 bases and 2 bases, there was a span of 11 bases. CDR1 is KGHSH, CDR2 LQKENI, per germline.

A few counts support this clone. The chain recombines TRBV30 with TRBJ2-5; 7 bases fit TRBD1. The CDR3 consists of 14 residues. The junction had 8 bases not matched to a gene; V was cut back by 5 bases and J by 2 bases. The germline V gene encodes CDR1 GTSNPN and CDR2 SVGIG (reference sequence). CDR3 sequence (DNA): TGTGCCTGGGGCCGTGGGACAGCGCAAGAGACCCAGTACTTC. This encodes CAWGRGTAQETQYF.

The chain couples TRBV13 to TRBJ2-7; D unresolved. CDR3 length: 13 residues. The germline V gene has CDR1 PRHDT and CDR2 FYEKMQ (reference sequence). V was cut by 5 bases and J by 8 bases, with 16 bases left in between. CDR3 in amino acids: CASSLKGVTKQYF. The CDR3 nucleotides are TGTGCCAGCAGCCTTAAGGGCGTTACCAAGCAGTACTTC. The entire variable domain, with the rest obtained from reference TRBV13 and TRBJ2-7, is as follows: AAGVIQSPRHLIKEKRETATLKCYPIPRHDTVYWYQQGPGQDPQFLISFYEKMQSDKGSIPDRFSAQQFSDYHSELNMSSLELGDSALYFCASSLKGVTKQYFGPGTRLTVT.

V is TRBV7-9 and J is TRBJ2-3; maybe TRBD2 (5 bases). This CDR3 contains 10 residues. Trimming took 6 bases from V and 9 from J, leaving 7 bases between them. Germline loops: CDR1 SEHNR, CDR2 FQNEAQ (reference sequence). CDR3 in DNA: TGTGCCAGCAGTGGGGAGACGCAGTATTTT. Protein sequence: CASSGETQYF.

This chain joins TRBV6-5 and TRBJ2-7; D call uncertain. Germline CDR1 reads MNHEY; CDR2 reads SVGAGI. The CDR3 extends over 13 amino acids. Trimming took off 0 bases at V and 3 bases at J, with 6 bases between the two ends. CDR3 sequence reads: CASSYSSVYEQYF. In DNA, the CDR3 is TGTGCCAGCAGTTACTCGAGTGTCTACGAGCAGTACTTC.

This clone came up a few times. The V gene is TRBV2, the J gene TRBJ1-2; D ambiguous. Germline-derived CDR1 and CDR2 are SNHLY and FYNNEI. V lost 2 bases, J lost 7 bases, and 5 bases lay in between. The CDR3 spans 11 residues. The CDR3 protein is CASSETGGYTF. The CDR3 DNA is TGTGCCAGCAGTGAAACTGGTGGCTACACCTTC.

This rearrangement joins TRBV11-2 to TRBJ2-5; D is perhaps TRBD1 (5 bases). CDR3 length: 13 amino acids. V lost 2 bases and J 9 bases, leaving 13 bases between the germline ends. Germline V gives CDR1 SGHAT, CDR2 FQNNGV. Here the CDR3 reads CASSLYLGLPQYF. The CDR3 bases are TGTGCCAGCAGCTTATATTTGGGGCTTCCCCAGTACTTC.

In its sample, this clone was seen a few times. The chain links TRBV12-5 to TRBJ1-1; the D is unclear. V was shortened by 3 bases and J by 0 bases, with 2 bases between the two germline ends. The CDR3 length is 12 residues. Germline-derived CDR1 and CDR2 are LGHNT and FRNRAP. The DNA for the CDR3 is TGTGCTAGTGGTTTTATGAACACTGAAGCTTTCTTT. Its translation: CASGFMNTEAFF.

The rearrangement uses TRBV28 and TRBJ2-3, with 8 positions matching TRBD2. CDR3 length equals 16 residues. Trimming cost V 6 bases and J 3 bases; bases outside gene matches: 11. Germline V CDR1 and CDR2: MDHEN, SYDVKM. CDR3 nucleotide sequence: TGTGCCAGCAGCTCGCCGGGAGGGCCCTCGACAGATACGCAGTATTTT. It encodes CASSSPGGPSTDTQYF. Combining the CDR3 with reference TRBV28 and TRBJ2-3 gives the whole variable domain DVKVTQSSRYLVKRTGEKVFLECVQDMDHENMFWYRQDPGLGLRLIYFSYDVKMKEKGDIPEGYSVSREKKERFSLILESASTNQTSMYLCASSSPGGPSTDTQYFGPGTRLTVL.

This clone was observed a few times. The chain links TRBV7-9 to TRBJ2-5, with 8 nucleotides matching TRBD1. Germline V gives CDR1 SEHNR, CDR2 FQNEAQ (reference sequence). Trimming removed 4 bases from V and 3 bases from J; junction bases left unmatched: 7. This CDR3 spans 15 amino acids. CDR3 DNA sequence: TGTGCCAGCAGCTGGGCGGACAGGGCTGAAGAGACCCAGTACTTC. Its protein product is CASSWADRAEETQYF.

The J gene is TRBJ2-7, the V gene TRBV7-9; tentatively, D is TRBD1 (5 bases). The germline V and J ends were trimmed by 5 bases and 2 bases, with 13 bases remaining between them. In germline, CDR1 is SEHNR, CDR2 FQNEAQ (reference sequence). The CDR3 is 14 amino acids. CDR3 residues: CASSPVAGPYEQYF. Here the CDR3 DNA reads TGTGCCAGCAGCCCGGTGGCAGGGCCCTACGAGCAGTACTTC.

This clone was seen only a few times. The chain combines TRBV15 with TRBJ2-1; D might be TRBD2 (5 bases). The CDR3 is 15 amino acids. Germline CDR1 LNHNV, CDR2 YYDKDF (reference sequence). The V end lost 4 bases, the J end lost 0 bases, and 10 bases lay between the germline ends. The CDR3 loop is CATSTAVSSYNEQFF. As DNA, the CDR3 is TGTGCCACCAGCACAGCGGTAAGCTCCTACAATGAGCAGTTCTTC.